This T cell receptor beta chain originates from a study of cytomegalovirus exposure and HLA in healthy donors. Points from the study as a whole: Among TCR beta chains, those listed as cytomegalovirus-associated numbered around 180. Serostatus for CMV was the only available immune exposure information. In an earlier analysis, productive rearrangement rates for most beta V segments clustered near 87% or 30%. A few V segments could not be told apart, such as TRBV6-2 and TRBV6-3, and were left out.

In the PCR, 60 Vbeta and 13 Jbeta primers were used. Clones were read by immunoSEQ multiplex PCR, and TCRdb kept only the in-frame ones, dropping some. Among about 150,000 clones listed, around 79% were seen once. Note on this clone: Its antigen is unknown.

V lost 5 bases to trimming and J lost 2 bases; unmatched junction nucleotides: 3. This CDR3 has 14 residues. Germline V gene data show CDR1 as SGHVS and CDR2 as FQNEAQ. The source material was PBMCs. The chain joins TRBV7-8 to TRBJ1-3; TRBD1 matches 7 bases. The clonotype originates from a man aged 18 to 30 in good health and CMV-seronegative. This CDR3 reads CASSPQGAGNTIYF. In DNA form, the CDR3 reads TGTGCCAGCAGCCCGCAGGGGGCTGGAAACACCATATATTTT.